These T cell receptor beta chains were read from a single sample in a study of neurological immune-mediated disorders. TCRdb reprocessed the 5' RACE reads with MiXCR, giving one entry per CDR3 protein. The sample records roughly 60,000 distinct CDR3 sequences, 9.5% to 12% being singletons. The sequencing sample was made of PBMCs. Every receptor here comes from a man aged 55 to 70 in good health. Each CDR3 is given with its conserved first and last residue. Fields, in order: CDR3 protein, CDR3 DNA, D gene, J gene, clone size, V gene. D genes are given only for firm matches. Not every row has a clone size; where given, it reads once, few, many or a size class.

cdr3_aa: CASSLGDSQETQYF
cdr3_nt: TGTGCCAGCAGTTTAGGGGACAGCCAAGAGACCCAGTACTTC
d_call: TRBD1
j_call: TRBJ2-5
clone_size: many
v_call: TRBV12-3/TRBV12-4

cdr3_aa: CAWSIGGAKDTQYF
cdr3_nt: TGTGCCTGGAGCATAGGGGGTGCTAAGGATACGCAGTATTTT
d_call: NA
j_call: TRBJ2-3
clone_size: NA
v_call: TRBV30

cdr3_aa: CSATSGNSYNEQFF
cdr3_nt: TGCAGTGCAACTAGCGGGAACTCCTACAATGAGCAGTTCTTC
d_call: TRBD2
j_call: TRBJ2-1
clone_size: many
v_call: TRBV20-1

cdr3_aa: CASRKPRLAGIAKNIQYF
cdr3_nt: TGTGCCAGCAGGAAACCCAGACTAGCGGGGATAGCCAAAAACATTCAGTACTTC
d_call: TRBD2
j_call: TRBJ2-4
clone_size: many
v_call: TRBV28

cdr3_aa: CASSLRAGAVDRDTEAFF
cdr3_nt: TGTGCCAGCAGCTTAAGGGCGGGAGCTGTCGATCGGGACACTGAAGCTTTCTTT
d_call: NA
j_call: TRBJ1-1
clone_size: NA
v_call: TRBV7-2

cdr3_aa: CASHQRVLGYGYTF
cdr3_nt: TGTGCCAGCCACCAACGGGTCCTTGGCTATGGCTACACCTTC
d_call: NA
j_call: TRBJ1-2
clone_size: many
v_call: TRBV13

cdr3_aa: CASSLEVTSHAGTQYF
cdr3_nt: TGTGCCAGCAGCTTAGAAGTCACGTCCCACGCGGGGACCCAGTACTTC
d_call: NA
j_call: TRBJ2-5
clone_size: NA
v_call: TRBV7-2

cdr3_aa: CASSLGTQGVFQETQYF
cdr3_nt: TGTGCCAGCAGCTTGGGCACGCAGGGTGTTTTCCAAGAGACCCAGTACTTC
d_call: NA
j_call: TRBJ2-5
clone_size: many
v_call: TRBV5-6

cdr3_aa: CASSLGSGVTYEQYF
cdr3_nt: TGTGCCAGCAGCTTAGGGTCAGGGGTCACCTACGAGCAGTACTTC
d_call: NA
j_call: TRBJ2-7
clone_size: many
v_call: TRBV7-2

cdr3_aa: CASSLGDKGQYF
cdr3_nt: TGTGCCAGCAGCTTAGGGGACAAAGGACAGTACTTC
d_call: NA
j_call: TRBJ2-7
clone_size: few
v_call: TRBV7-9

cdr3_aa: CASSLNYLDTQYF
cdr3_nt: TGTGCCAGCAGCTTAAATTACCTTGATACGCAGTATTTT
d_call: NA
j_call: TRBJ2-3
clone_size: many
v_call: TRBV7-2

cdr3_aa: CASSFWASEQYF
cdr3_nt: TGTGCCAGCAGCTTTTGGGCGAGCGAGCAGTACTTC
d_call: NA
j_call: TRBJ2-7
clone_size: many
v_call: TRBV7-2

cdr3_aa: CASSLARIRSQNTEAFF
cdr3_nt: TGTGCCAGCAGCTTAGCCAGGATTAGGAGTCAGAACACTGAAGCTTTCTTT
d_call: NA
j_call: TRBJ1-1
clone_size: many
v_call: TRBV7-2

cdr3_aa: CASLVQGASTDTQYF
cdr3_nt: TGTGCCAGCCTAGTACAGGGGGCCAGCACAGATACGCAGTATTTT
d_call: TRBD1
j_call: TRBJ2-3
clone_size: many
v_call: TRBV28

cdr3_aa: CASSLKRQIEAYTF
cdr3_nt: TGTGCCAGCAGTTTAAAGAGGCAGATTGAAGCCTACACCTTC
d_call: NA
j_call: TRBJ1-2
clone_size: many
v_call: TRBV27

cdr3_aa: CASSVNPGAPLGDRIDEQFF
cdr3_nt: TGCGCCAGCAGCGTTAACCCCGGGGCCCCACTGGGGGATAGGATCGATGAGCAGTTCTTC
d_call: NA
j_call: TRBJ2-1
clone_size: many
v_call: TRBV5-1

cdr3_aa: CSASRGVLYNSPLHF
cdr3_nt: TGCAGTGCTAGTCGGGGAGTTCTTTATAATTCACCCCTCCACTTT
d_call: NA
j_call: TRBJ1-6
clone_size: many
v_call: TRBV20-1

cdr3_aa: CASSGFTYNEQFF
cdr3_nt: TGCGCCAGCAGCGGGTTTACCTACAATGAGCAGTTCTTC
d_call: NA
j_call: TRBJ2-1
clone_size: many
v_call: TRBV10-1

cdr3_aa: CASSQLSEQYF
cdr3_nt: TGTGCCAGCAGTCAGCTTAGCGAGCAGTACTTC
d_call: NA
j_call: TRBJ2-7
clone_size: NA
v_call: TRBV28

cdr3_aa: CASSLRIRGSSEKLFF
cdr3_nt: TGTGCCAGCAGTTTACGGATCCGGGGGAGCTCTGAAAAACTGTTTTTT
d_call: NA
j_call: TRBJ1-4
clone_size: many
v_call: TRBV27

cdr3_aa: CASSGGGPREQYF
cdr3_nt: TGTGCCAGCAGCGGGGGGGGGCCGAGAGAGCAGTACTTC
d_call: NA
j_call: TRBJ2-7
clone_size: NA
v_call: TRBV9

cdr3_aa: CASTTTPGSQPQHF
cdr3_nt: TGTGCCAGCACCACGACCCCTGGCAGTCAGCCCCAGCATTTT
d_call: NA
j_call: TRBJ1-5
clone_size: many
v_call: TRBV2

cdr3_aa: CASSQGLANIQYF
cdr3_nt: TGTGCCAGCAGCCAAGGACTAGCAAACATTCAGTACTTC
d_call: TRBD2
j_call: TRBJ2-4
clone_size: many
v_call: TRBV7-2

cdr3_aa: CASRQWGGNSPLHF
cdr3_nt: TGTGCCAGCAGACAATGGGGGGGAAATTCACCCCTCCACTTT
d_call: NA
j_call: TRBJ1-6
clone_size: many
v_call: TRBV14

cdr3_aa: CASSYSTLQGANEQYF
cdr3_nt: TGTGCCAGCAGTTACTCGACCCTCCAGGGGGCGAACGAGCAGTACTTC
d_call: TRBD1
j_call: TRBJ2-7
clone_size: many
v_call: TRBV6-6

cdr3_aa: CASSITDTQYF
cdr3_nt: TGTGCCAGCTCCATCACAGATACGCAGTATTTT
d_call: NA
j_call: TRBJ2-3
clone_size: many
v_call: TRBV18

cdr3_aa: CASSPQGVLTTEAFF
cdr3_nt: TGCGCCAGCAGCCCACAGGGGGTGCTGACCACTGAAGCTTTCTTT
d_call: TRBD1
j_call: TRBJ1-1
clone_size: many
v_call: TRBV5-1

cdr3_aa: CASSRGRNSGELFF
cdr3_nt: TGTGCCAGCAGCCGCGGTCGGAACTCAGGGGAGCTGTTTTTT
d_call: NA
j_call: TRBJ2-2
clone_size: NA
v_call: TRBV12-3/TRBV12-4

cdr3_aa: CSARDPTSPETQYF
cdr3_nt: TGCAGTGCTAGAGATCCAACTAGTCCGGAGACCCAGTACTTC
d_call: NA
j_call: TRBJ2-5
clone_size: many
v_call: TRBV20-1

cdr3_aa: CASSLDPRPQMNTEAFF
cdr3_nt: TGCGCCAGCAGCTTGGATCCGCGCCCCCAGATGAACACTGAAGCTTTCTTT
d_call: NA
j_call: TRBJ1-1
clone_size: NA
v_call: TRBV5-1

cdr3_aa: CASSPLAGGSTDTQYF
cdr3_nt: TGTGCCAGCAGCCCTCTAGCGGGGGGGTCCACAGATACGCAGTATTTT
d_call: TRBD2
j_call: TRBJ2-3
clone_size: many
v_call: TRBV14

cdr3_aa: CAISDRQINEKLFF
cdr3_nt: TGTGCCATCAGTGACCGGCAGATTAATGAAAAACTGTTTTTT
d_call: NA
j_call: TRBJ1-4
clone_size: many
v_call: TRBV10-3

cdr3_aa: CASSRTGGGGANVLTF
cdr3_nt: TGTGCCAGCAGTCGGACAGGGGGCGGTGGGGCCAACGTCCTGACTTTC
d_call: TRBD1
j_call: TRBJ2-6
clone_size: many
v_call: TRBV12-3/TRBV12-4

cdr3_aa: CSVKQGWRGNTIYF
cdr3_nt: TGTAGCGTTAAACAGGGATGGCGTGGAAACACCATATATTTT
d_call: NA
j_call: TRBJ1-3
clone_size: NA
v_call: TRBV29-1

cdr3_aa: CASSLVASGGNEQFF
cdr3_nt: TGCGCCAGCAGCTTGGTGGCTAGCGGGGGGAATGAGCAGTTCTTC
d_call: TRBD2
j_call: TRBJ2-1
clone_size: many
v_call: TRBV5-1

cdr3_aa: CASSLKRGGQGSSGANVLTF
cdr3_nt: TGTGCCAGCAGCCTCAAGAGAGGGGGGCAGGGTAGCTCTGGGGCCAACGTCCTGACTTTC
d_call: NA
j_call: TRBJ2-6
clone_size: many
v_call: TRBV7-2

cdr3_aa: CASSPLRELTGVNTEAFF
cdr3_nt: TGTGCCAGCAGTCCTCTCCGGGAACTAACAGGGGTGAACACTGAAGCTTTCTTT
d_call: TRBD1
j_call: TRBJ1-1
clone_size: NA
v_call: TRBV28

cdr3_aa: CASSAAGGRTDTQYF
cdr3_nt: TGTGCCAGCAGCGCGGCCGGGGGGCGCACAGATACGCAGTATTTT
d_call: NA
j_call: TRBJ2-3
clone_size: many
v_call: TRBV9

cdr3_aa: CASSEMRSIPKLFF
cdr3_nt: TGTGCCAGCAGTGAAATGCGGAGTATACCGAAGCTGTTTTTT
d_call: NA
j_call: TRBJ2-2
clone_size: many
v_call: TRBV2

cdr3_aa: CASSSGTRSTDTQYF
cdr3_nt: TGCGCCAGCAGCTCCGGGACTAGAAGCACAGATACGCAGTATTTT
d_call: TRBD2
j_call: TRBJ2-3
clone_size: many
v_call: TRBV5-1

cdr3_aa: CASSQYSNQPQHF
cdr3_nt: TGTGCCAGCAGTCAGTATAGCAATCAGCCCCAGCATTTT
d_call: NA
j_call: TRBJ1-5
clone_size: many
v_call: TRBV3-1